These T cell receptor beta chains were read from a single sample in a study of blood T cell repertoires in COVID-19. Using immunoSEQ multiplex PCR, the repertoire was profiled, and TCRdb retains in-frame clones only, with some absent. The data contain 350,000 to 450,000 clones, 70% to 90% of them seen just once; the ten biggest clones take up about 1.2%. Sequenced: peripheral blood. Every receptor here comes from a man aged 35 to 55 with acute or convalescent COVID-19. The CDR3 runs from the conserved cysteine through the conserved F or W. D genes are given only for firm matches. Size values are once, few and many counts, or a class for expanded clones, and some rows have none.

j_gene: TRBJ2-5
v_gene: TRBV27
d_gene: TRBD2
abundance: -
CDR3aa: CASSLSRPRGRRTQYF
CDR3nt: TGTGCCAGCAGTTTATCGAGGCCACGCGGGAGGCGGACCCAGTACTTC

j_gene: TRBJ1-1
v_gene: TRBV4-3
d_gene: TRBD1
abundance: -
CDR3aa: CASSQGQTGENTEAFF
CDR3nt: TGCGCCAGCAGCCAAGGTCAGACAGGGGAGAACACTGAAGCTTTCTTT

j_gene: TRBJ2-3
v_gene: TRBV4-1
d_gene: TRBD2
abundance: -
CDR3aa: CASSLSGRGADTQYF
CDR3nt: TGCGCCAGCAGCCTAAGCGGGAGAGGGGCAGATACGCAGTATTTT

j_gene: TRBJ2-7
v_gene: TRBV6-6
d_gene: TRBD2
abundance: -
CDR3aa: CASGPAGTGTSGRGGDEQYF
CDR3nt: TGTGCCAGCGGTCCGGCCGGGACCGGGACTAGCGGGAGAGGAGGGGACGAGCAGTACTTC

j_gene: TRBJ2-1
v_gene: TRBV7-9
d_gene: TRBD2
abundance: few
CDR3aa: CASIWGSGETSGSSNEQFF
CDR3nt: TGTGCCAGCATCTGGGGGAGTGGAGAGACTAGCGGGAGCAGTAATGAGCAGTTCTTC

j_gene: TRBJ1-1
v_gene: TRBV27
d_gene: -
abundance: -
CDR3aa: CASSGQGTEAFF
CDR3nt: TGTGCCAGCAGCGGGCAGGGCACTGAAGCTTTCTTT

j_gene: TRBJ1-2
v_gene: TRBV12-3/TRBV12-4
d_gene: -
abundance: -
CDR3aa: CASSPMDSYGYTF
CDR3nt: TGTGCCAGCAGTCCGATGGACAGCTATGGCTACACCTTC

j_gene: TRBJ2-1
v_gene: TRBV5-1
d_gene: TRBD1
abundance: -
CDR3aa: CASSLGGQGGLEQFF
CDR3nt: TGCGCCAGCAGCTTGGGTGGACAGGGGGGTTTGGAGCAGTTCTTC

j_gene: TRBJ1-2
v_gene: TRBV7-2
d_gene: -
abundance: -
CDR3aa: CASSFTGTDPYGYTF
CDR3nt: TGTGCCAGCAGCTTCACGGGTACCGATCCATATGGCTACACCTTC

j_gene: TRBJ1-5
v_gene: TRBV18
d_gene: -
abundance: -
CDR3aa: CASSGGSNQPQHF
CDR3nt: TGTGCCAGCTCGGGAGGAAGCAATCAGCCCCAGCATTTT

j_gene: TRBJ1-2
v_gene: TRBV10-3
d_gene: TRBD1
abundance: -
CDR3aa: CAISTGTANYGYTF
CDR3nt: TGTGCCATCAGCACCGGGACAGCTAACTATGGCTACACCTTC

j_gene: TRBJ1-2
v_gene: TRBV27
d_gene: TRBD1
abundance: once
CDR3aa: CASSPRQGLYGYTF
CDR3nt: TGTGCCAGCAGTCCTCGACAGGGACTCTATGGCTACACCTTC

j_gene: TRBJ2-3
v_gene: TRBV11-3
d_gene: -
abundance: once
CDR3aa: CASSRGRGTDTQYF
CDR3nt: TGTGCCAGCAGTAGGGGTCGCGGCACAGATACGCAGTATTTT

j_gene: TRBJ2-1
v_gene: TRBV15
d_gene: -
abundance: -
CDR3aa: CATSVPLEEGFLDEQFF
CDR3nt: TGTGCCACCAGCGTCCCCCTCGAGGAGGGTTTTCTAGATGAGCAGTTCTTC

j_gene: TRBJ1-4
v_gene: TRBV27
d_gene: -
abundance: -
CDR3aa: CASSSNRDIDEKLFF
CDR3nt: TGTGCCAGCAGCTCAAACCGGGACATCGATGAAAAACTGTTTTTT

j_gene: TRBJ1-1
v_gene: TRBV19
d_gene: -
abundance: -
CDR3aa: CASSIWAQDTEAFF
CDR3nt: TGTGCCAGTAGTATTTGGGCACAGGACACTGAAGCTTTCTTT

j_gene: TRBJ2-1
v_gene: TRBV10-3
d_gene: TRBD2
abundance: -
CDR3aa: CAIRPSTGLAGGISYNEQFF
CDR3nt: TGTGCCATTAGACCTAGCACGGGACTAGCGGGGGGCATCTCCTACAATGAGCAGTTCTTC

j_gene: TRBJ2-5
v_gene: TRBV12-5
d_gene: -
abundance: -
CDR3aa: CASGLPQPLQETQYF
CDR3nt: TGTGCTAGTGGTTTGCCACAACCCCTCCAAGAGACCCAGTACTTC